Here is one T cell receptor beta chain with its context. In the authors' methods: Reference gene primers were amplified, and this amplification served to estimate nucleated cell counts. Assay: immunoSEQ multiplex PCR; the TCRdb copy retains only in-frame clones and omits some. V and J calls and clone size are as listed in that table; D and trimming were resolved from the DNA. Of tens of thousands of clones in the sample, 70% to 90% were seen once. This sample is drawn from a study of blood T cell repertoires in COVID-19. Study information: Specimens from acute and convalescent COVID-19 originated in the United States, Italy and Spain.

Trimming removed 5 bases at V and 3 bases at J, with 13 bases between. The germline V gene has CDR1 KGHDR and CDR2 SFDVKD. The CDR3 is 15 residues long. This receptor was obtained from an older woman with acute or convalescent COVID-19. What was sequenced was peripheral blood. This sequence joins TRBV24-1 and TRBJ1-5; D may be TRBD1 (5 bases). The CDR3 nucleotides read TGTGCCACCAGTGCGGTCGGGGGGAACAATCAGCCCCAGCATTTT. Translated: CATSAVGGNNQPQHF.